This T cell receptor (beta chain) was documented in a study of blood T cell repertoires in COVID-19. About the study: The United States, Italy and Spain supplied acute and convalescent COVID-19 samples.

V lost 8 bases to trimming and J lost 6 bases, with 11 bases between them. The CDR3 is 12 amino acids. CDR1 is MDHEN and CDR2 is SYDVKM in the germline V gene. Study processing details: Researchers report that nucleated cell counts were estimated from reference gene primer amplification. Profiled with immunoSEQ multiplex PCR; TCRdb holds only in-frame clones, not every one. V, J and clone size derive from that table, while D and trimming were established from the DNA sequence. Of roughly 93,000 clones listed, about 87% were seen once; the top ten hold about 1.2%. Sequenced: peripheral blood. The clonotype originates from a human donor in a cohort sampled during active COVID-19. The rearrangement joins TRBV28 to TRBJ1-5; no clear D. Here the CDR3 DNA reads TGTGCCAGCGGGCAGGATGGTCAGCCCCAGCATTTT. This translates into CASGQDGQPQHF.